A single sample gave rise to the 24 T cell receptor beta chains below, sequenced in a study of glioma-infiltrating T cells after dendritic cell vaccination. Produced via immunoSEQ multiplex PCR; TCRdb's table is partial and in-frame only. The sample lists nearly 85,000 clones, 70% to 90% occurring once. Sequencing used blood, obtained before dendritic cell vaccination. All receptors come from a human donor with glioblastoma.

The chain recombines TRBV18 with TRBJ2-1, with 15 bases that match TRBD2. The V and J ends lost 2 bases and 4 bases, in that order; junction bases with no gene match: 0. CDR3 length: 16 amino acids. Germline CDR1 KGHSH, CDR2 LQKENI. CDR3 loop: CASSPGTSGRYNEQFF. CDR3 coding DNA: TGTGCCAGCTCACCAGGGACTAGCGGGAGGTACAATGAGCAGTTCTTC.

The sample holds one count of this clone. The chain carries TRBV25-1 and TRBJ1-1; perhaps TRBD1 as D (5 bases). Trimming stripped 1 base from V and 8 bases from J, with 20 bases between. This CDR3 has 16 residues. CDR1 and CDR2 (germline): MGHDK, SYGVNS. The CDR3 sequence: CASSESRQWGQVEAFF. CDR3 bases: TGTGCCAGCAGTGAATCAAGACAATGGGGCCAGGTAGAAGCTTTCTTT.

The genes are TRBV5-1 and TRBJ2-3; the D gene is possibly TRBD2 (6 bases). Germline-derived CDR1 and CDR2 are SGHRS and YFSETQ. The CDR3 length is 15 residues. V gave up 1 base and J gave up 1 base, with 10 bases separating them. CDR3 nucleotides: TGCGCCAGCAGCTTGTTAGGGGAGGGCACAGATACGCAGTATTTT. It is translated as CASSLLGEGTDTQYF.

The chain uses TRBV5-1 and TRBJ2-5; 9 nucleotides agree with TRBD1. The end of the DNA aligns better with TRBJ2-7, so the J call may be wrong. The V gene's germline CDR1 is SGHRS and CDR2 YFSETQ. This CDR3 is built from 15 residues. The CDR3 protein is CASSEDPGQGYEQYF. As DNA, the CDR3 is TGCGCCAGCAGCGAAGATCCGGGACAGGGTTACGAGCAGTACTTC.

This clone was found once. J is TRBJ1-3 and V is TRBV4-2; 7 nucleotides align to TRBD1. The CDR3 loop spans 16 amino acids. V shed 1 base, J shed 7 bases, and the junction held 10 bases outside the gene matches. CDR1 and CDR2 from the germline V gene are LGHNA and YNFKEQ. In DNA, the CDR3 is TGTGCCAGCAGCCAAGGTGACAGGGTAGTATGGAACACCATATATTTT. It codes for CASSQGDRVVWNTIYF.

This sequence joins TRBV5-1 and TRBJ2-1; a weak D match, TRBD2 (5 bases). Trimming left V 0 bases short and J 12 bases short, with 13 bases between. The CDR3 has 13 residues. CDR1 SGHRS and CDR2 YFSETQ come from the germline V gene. The CDR3, as DNA: TGCGCCAGCAGCTTGGCGGTTTCGGCGGGGCAGTTCTTC. Translating it yields CASSLAVSAGQFF.

V gene TRBV15 combines with J gene TRBJ1-5, with D unclear. The length of the CDR3 is 15 residues. V lost 4 bases, J lost 1 base, and 11 bases lay in between. From germline, CDR1 is LNHNV and CDR2 YYDKDF (reference sequence). CDR3 sequence (DNA): TGTGCCACCAGCATGATGCCCGGGAGCAATCAGCCCCAGCATTTT. This translates into CATSMMPGSNQPQHF.

This chain links TRBV20-1 with TRBJ2-7; D may be TRBD2 (6 bases). This CDR3 is built from 11 residues. Trimming removed 2 bases from V and 7 bases from J, with 9 bases in between. Germline values: CDR1 DFQATT, CDR2 SNEGSKA (reference sequence). The CDR3 DNA reads as TGCAGTGCTAGATCGGGGGATGAGCAGTACTTC. Its protein product is CSARSGDEQYF.

The rearrangement links TRBV7-2 to TRBJ2-6, with a possible D match to TRBD2 (5 bases). V shed 5 bases and J shed 0 bases, with 14 bases lying between them. CDR3 length: 17 residues. The germline V gene encodes CDR1 SGHTA and CDR2 FQGNSA. The CDR3: CASSPTPGISGANVLTF. The CDR3 bases are TGTGCCAGCAGCCCAACGCCGGGGATCTCTGGGGCCAACGTCCTGACTTTC.

This sequence joins TRBV11-3 and TRBJ1-1; D not resolved. Deletions cut 1 base from V and 5 bases from J, with 17 bases between. The CDR3 has 16 amino acids. Germline values: CDR1 SGHNT, CDR2 YENEEA. The CDR3 nucleotides read TGTGCCAGCAGCTTAGCTCCTTCGTTCGGGGAAACTGAAGCTTTCTTT. It specifies CASSLAPSFGETEAFF.

The chain couples TRBV29-1 to TRBJ1-5; tentatively, D is TRBD1 (5 bases). The CDR3 totals 12 residues. CDR1 SQVTM and CDR2 ANQGSEA come from the germline V gene. The V end lost 4 bases, the J end lost 6 bases, and 10 bases lay between the germline ends. CDR3 residues: CSVGGVGQPQHF. CDR3 DNA sequence: TGCAGCGTTGGGGGCGTCGGTCAGCCCCAGCATTTT.

In this sample, this clone turned up once. The chain is built from TRBV5-4 and TRBJ2-1; 11 bases line up with TRBD2. The length of the CDR3 is 15 residues. The V and J ends lost 0 bases and 6 bases, in that order; junction bases with no gene match: 2. In germline, CDR1 is SGHNT, CDR2 YYREEE (reference sequence). The CDR3 nucleotides are TGTGCCAGCAGCTTGGGACTAGCGGGATTCAATGAGCAGTTCTTC. It codes for CASSLGLAGFNEQFF.

The chain joins TRBV5-1 to TRBJ2-3; 13 bases line up with TRBD2. V shed 0 bases, J shed 0 bases, and the junction held 4 bases outside the gene matches. The CDR3 has 18 amino acids. The germline CDR1 and CDR2 sequences are SGHRS and YFSETQ. CDR3 amino acids: CASSLGGLAGQSTDTQYF. In DNA, the CDR3 is TGCGCCAGCAGCTTGGGGGGACTAGCGGGGCAAAGCACAGATACGCAGTATTTT.

The CDR3 coding sequence is TGTGCCAGCAGCCAAGATTTGTCGGGACAGAGCTCTGGAAACACCATATATTTT. Translating it yields CASSQDLSGQSSGNTIYF. This sequence joins TRBV4-2 and TRBJ1-3; the match to TRBD1 covers 7 bases. Germline V CDR1 and CDR2: LGHNA, YNFKEQ. CDR3 length: 18 amino acids. The ends lost 0 bases at V and 0 bases at J; junction bases unmatched: 8.

In DNA, the CDR3 is TGTGCCAGCAGCTTGGGGGACAGGGGGGGAGAGACCCAGTACTTC. Protein sequence: CASSLGDRGGETQYF. This chain connects TRBV5-4 to TRBJ2-5, with 11 bases that match TRBD1. This CDR3 comprises 15 residues. The V segment lost 0 bases and the J segment 4 bases; nucleotides outside the gene matches: 2. CDR1 SGHNT and CDR2 YYREEE come from the germline V gene (reference sequence).

The chain uses TRBV30 and TRBJ1-2; weak D call: TRBD1 (6 bases). CDR1 and CDR2 (germline): GTSNPN, SVGIG (reference sequence). The CDR3 runs to 16 residues. Trimming left V 1 base short and J 4 bases short, with 19 bases between. CDR3 bases: TGTGCCTGGAGTGAGTTAATGGGGGCGAAGGGCTATGGCTACACCTTC. The encoded protein is CAWSELMGAKGYGYTF. Based on the CDR3 plus reference TRBV30 and TRBJ1-2, the full variable domain is SQTIHQWPATLVQPVGSPLSLECTVEGTSNPNLYWYRQAAGRGLQLLFYSVGIGQISSEVPQNLSASRPQDRQFILSSKKLLLSDSGFYLCAWSELMGAKGYGYTFGSGTRLTVV.

This sequence joins TRBV5-4 and TRBJ1-1, with TRBD1 as a possible D gene (5 bases). Trimming removed 4 bases at V and 3 bases at J, with 16 bases between. Germline loops: CDR1 SGHNT, CDR2 YYREEE (reference sequence). There are 15 residues in the CDR3. CDR3 DNA: TGTGCCAGCAGCCACCCGTCCAAGGGGTACACTGAAGCTTTCTTT. It is translated as CASSHPSKGYTEAFF.

This clone has a single count. V gene TRBV6-5 combines with J gene TRBJ2-3; 8 nucleotides line up with TRBD2. The CDR3 consists of 14 residues. Germline trimming cut 5 bases from V and 3 bases from J; bases unmatched to any gene: 4. Germline loops: CDR1 MNHEY, CDR2 SVGAGI. DNA for the CDR3: TGTGCCAGCAGTAGCGGGAGTAAGACAGATACGCAGTATTTT. Residues: CASSSGSKTDTQYF.

The rearrangement joins TRBV10-3 to TRBJ2-3; D perhaps matches TRBD2 (7 bases). CDR3 length: 15 amino acids. Trimming cost V 6 bases and J 2 bases, with 15 bases left between them. The V gene's germline CDR1 is ENHRY and CDR2 SYGVKD. The DNA of the CDR3 is TGTGCCATCAGCGAGGGGGGGTCCCCCACAGATACGCAGTATTTT. It codes for CAISEGGSPTDTQYF.

The genes are TRBV6-1 and TRBJ2-1; D is unclear. This CDR3 has 15 amino acids. Germline lookup yields CDR1 MNHNS and CDR2 SASEGT. V was pared by 5 bases and J by 6 bases, with 17 bases between. This CDR3 is CASSLLGLGINEQFF. The CDR3 DNA sequence: TGTGCCAGCAGTCTTCTCGGGTTAGGAATCAATGAGCAGTTCTTC.

CDR3 nucleotides: TGCAGCGTTGTGGAGCGTGGGGCTAGCGTTGAGCAGTTCTTC. Protein product: CSVVERGASVEQFF. The rearrangement links TRBV29-1 to TRBJ2-1; tentatively, D is TRBD2 (6 bases). The CDR3 has 14 residues. Per the germline V gene, CDR1 is SQVTM and CDR2 is ANQGSEA. The V end lost 4 bases, the J end lost 9 bases, and 19 bases lay between the germline ends.

This clone came up once. V is TRBV18 and J is TRBJ1-5; 8 bases align to TRBD1. Per germline, CDR1 KGHSH and CDR2 LQKENI. The J segment lost 6 bases and the V segment lost 3 bases, leaving 4 bases of the junction unmatched. This CDR3 is 14 amino acids long. For the CDR3, the DNA is TGTGCCAGCTCACCGGACAGGGCGGCTCAGCCCCAGCATTTT. Protein: CASSPDRAAQPQHF.

This chain joins TRBV7-8 and TRBJ1-5; 7 positions match TRBD1. Germline lookup yields CDR1 SGHVS and CDR2 FQNEAQ. V shed 7 bases, J shed 8 bases, and the junction held 17 bases outside the gene matches. The CDR3 is 16 amino acids. CDR3 in DNA: TGTGCCAGCACCCCGGACAGGATGGGGTTGGCGAAGCCCCAGCATTTT. It specifies CASTPDRMGLAKPQHF. Filled out from reference TRBV7-8 and TRBJ1-5, the complete variable domain reads GAGVSQSPRYKVAKRGQDVALRCDPISGHVSLFWYQQALGQGPEFLTYFQNEAQLDKSGLPSDRFFAERPEGSVSTLKIQRTQQEDSAVYLCASTPDRMGLAKPQHFGDGTRLSIL.

The V call is TRBV5-1, the J call TRBJ2-3; 9 bases line up with TRBD2. J gave up 3 bases and V 0 bases, and 5 bases lay outside the gene matches. The CDR3 loop spans 16 amino acids. CDR1 is SGHRS, CDR2 YFSETQ, per germline. This CDR3 is CASSLAASGNTDTQYF. CDR3 coding DNA: TGCGCCAGCAGCTTGGCGGCTAGCGGGAATACAGATACGCAGTATTTT.